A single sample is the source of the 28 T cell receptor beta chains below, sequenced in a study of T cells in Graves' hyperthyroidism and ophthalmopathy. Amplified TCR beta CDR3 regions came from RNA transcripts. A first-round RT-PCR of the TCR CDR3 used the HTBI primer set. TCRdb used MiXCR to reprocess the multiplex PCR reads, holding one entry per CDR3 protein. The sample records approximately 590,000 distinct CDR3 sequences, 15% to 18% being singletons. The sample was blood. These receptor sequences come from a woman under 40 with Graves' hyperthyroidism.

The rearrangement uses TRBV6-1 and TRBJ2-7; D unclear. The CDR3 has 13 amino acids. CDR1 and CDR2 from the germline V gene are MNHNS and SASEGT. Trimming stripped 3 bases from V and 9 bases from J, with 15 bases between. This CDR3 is CASSDRVDGVQYF. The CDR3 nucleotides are TGTGCCAGCAGTGATAGGGTCGACGGCGTGCAGTACTTC.

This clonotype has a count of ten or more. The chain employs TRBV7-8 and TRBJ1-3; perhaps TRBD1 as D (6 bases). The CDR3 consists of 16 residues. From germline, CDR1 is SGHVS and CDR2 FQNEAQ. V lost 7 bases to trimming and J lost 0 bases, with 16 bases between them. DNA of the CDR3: TGTGCCAGCAACCAGGGGCCGATAACCTCTGGAAACACCATATATTTT. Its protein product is CASNQGPITSGNTIYF.

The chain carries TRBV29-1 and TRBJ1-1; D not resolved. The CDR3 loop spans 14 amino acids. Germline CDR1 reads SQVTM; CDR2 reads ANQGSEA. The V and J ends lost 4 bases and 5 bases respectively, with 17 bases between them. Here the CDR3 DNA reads TGCAGCGTTGGGGGTTCAAGGGTTGTAACTGAAGCTTTCTTT. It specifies CSVGGSRVVTEAFF.

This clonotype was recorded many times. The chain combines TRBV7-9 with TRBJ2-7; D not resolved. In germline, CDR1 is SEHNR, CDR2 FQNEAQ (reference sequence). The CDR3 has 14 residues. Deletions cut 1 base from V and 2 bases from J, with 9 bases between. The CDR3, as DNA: TGTGCCAGCAGCTTAGTCGTTGCCGCCTACGAGCAGTACTTC. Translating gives CASSLVVAAYEQYF.

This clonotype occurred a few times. The CDR3 loop reads CASSSSSGQLNSPLHF. CDR3 nucleotides: TGTGCCAGCAGCTCCTCGTCGGGACAGCTTAATTCACCCCTCCACTTT. The chain couples TRBV7-9 to TRBJ1-6; 7 nucleotides match TRBD1. Trimming took 4 bases from V and 6 from J; bases not matched to a gene: 9. The CDR3 consists of 16 residues. Germline CDR1 and CDR2: SEHNR and FQNEAQ (reference sequence).

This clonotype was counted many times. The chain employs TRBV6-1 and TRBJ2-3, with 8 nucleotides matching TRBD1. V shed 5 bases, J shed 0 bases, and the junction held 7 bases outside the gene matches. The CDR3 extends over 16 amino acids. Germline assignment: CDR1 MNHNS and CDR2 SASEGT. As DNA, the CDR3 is TGTGCCAGCAGTTCGGGACAGGCACCGAGCACAGATACGCAGTATTTT. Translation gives CASSSGQAPSTDTQYF.

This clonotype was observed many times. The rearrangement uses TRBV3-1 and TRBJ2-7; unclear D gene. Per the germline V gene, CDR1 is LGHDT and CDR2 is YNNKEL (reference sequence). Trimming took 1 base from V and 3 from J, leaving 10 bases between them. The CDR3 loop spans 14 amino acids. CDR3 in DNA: TGTGCCAGCAGCCAAGGTCTTTCGGGCTACGAGCAGTACTTC. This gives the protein CASSQGLSGYEQYF.

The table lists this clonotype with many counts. CDR3 in DNA: TGCAGTGCTAGAGATTCCGGGACTCAGCCCTACGAGCAGTACTTC. Translating it yields CSARDSGTQPYEQYF. The rearrangement links TRBV20-1 to TRBJ2-7; a possible D gene is TRBD2 (6 bases). CDR1 and CDR2 (germline): DFQATT, SNEGSKA (reference sequence). This CDR3 has 15 amino acids. Trimming removed 0 bases at V and 2 bases at J, with 14 bases between.

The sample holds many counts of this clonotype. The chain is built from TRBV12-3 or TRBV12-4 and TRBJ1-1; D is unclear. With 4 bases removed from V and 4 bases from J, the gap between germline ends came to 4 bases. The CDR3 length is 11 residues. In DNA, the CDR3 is TGTGCCAGCAGTTATCTCACTGAAGCTTTCTTT. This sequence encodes CASSYLTEAFF.

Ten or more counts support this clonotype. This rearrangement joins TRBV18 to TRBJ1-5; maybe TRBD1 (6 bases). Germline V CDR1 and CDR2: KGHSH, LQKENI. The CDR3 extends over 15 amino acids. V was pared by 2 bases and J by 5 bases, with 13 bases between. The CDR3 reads CASSPEGHRDQPQHF. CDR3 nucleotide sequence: TGTGCCAGCTCACCAGAGGGACACCGGGATCAGCCCCAGCATTTT. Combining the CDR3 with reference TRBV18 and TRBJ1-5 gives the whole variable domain NAGVMQNPRHLVRRRGQEARLRCSPMKGHSHVYWYRQLPEEGLKFMVYLQKENIIDESGMPKERFSAEFPKEGPSILRIQQVVRGDSAAYFCASSPEGHRDQPQHFGDGTRLSIL.

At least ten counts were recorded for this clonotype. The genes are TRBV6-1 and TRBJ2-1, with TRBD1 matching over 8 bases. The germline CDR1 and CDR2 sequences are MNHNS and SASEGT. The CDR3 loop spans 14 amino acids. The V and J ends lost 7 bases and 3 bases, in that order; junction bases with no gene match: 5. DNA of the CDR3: TGTGCCAGCATTCGGACAGGGATCTACAATGAGCAGTTCTTC. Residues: CASIRTGIYNEQFF.

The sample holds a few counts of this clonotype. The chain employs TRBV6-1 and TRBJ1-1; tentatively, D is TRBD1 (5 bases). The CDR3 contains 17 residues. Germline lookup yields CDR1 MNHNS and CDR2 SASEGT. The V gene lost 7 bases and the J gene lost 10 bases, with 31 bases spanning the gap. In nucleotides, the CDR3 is TGTGCCAGCATTCGGGGCGGGAACAGAGATTGGGTATCGGCAGCTTTCTTT. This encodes CASIRGGNRDWVSAAFF.

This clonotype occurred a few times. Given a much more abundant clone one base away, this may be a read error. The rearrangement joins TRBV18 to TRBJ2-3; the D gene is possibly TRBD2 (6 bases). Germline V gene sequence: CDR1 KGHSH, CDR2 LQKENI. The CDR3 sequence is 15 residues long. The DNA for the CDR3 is TGTGCCAGCTCACCACAACCTACTAGCACAGATGCGCAGTATTTT. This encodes CASSPQPTSTDAQYF.

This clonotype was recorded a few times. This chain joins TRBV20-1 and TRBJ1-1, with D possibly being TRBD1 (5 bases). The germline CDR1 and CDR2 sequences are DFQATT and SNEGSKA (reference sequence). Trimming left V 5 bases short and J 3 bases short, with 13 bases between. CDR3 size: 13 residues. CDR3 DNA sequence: TGCAGTGCTTGGCACGCGGGGGACACTGAAGCTTTCTTT. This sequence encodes CSAWHAGDTEAFF.

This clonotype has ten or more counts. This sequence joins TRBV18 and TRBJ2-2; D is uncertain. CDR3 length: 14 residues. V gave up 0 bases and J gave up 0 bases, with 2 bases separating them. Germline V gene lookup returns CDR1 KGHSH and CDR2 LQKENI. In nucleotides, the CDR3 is TGTGCCAGCTCACCACCGTCGAACACCGGGGAGCTGTTTTTT. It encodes CASSPPSNTGELFF.

CDR3: CASSQDYGIYGYTF. DNA of the CDR3: TGTGCCAGCAGCCAAGATTATGGGATCTATGGCTACACCTTC. J is TRBJ1-2 and V is TRBV4-2; D call uncertain. CDR3 length equals 14 residues. The germline CDR1 and CDR2 sequences are LGHNA and YNFKEQ. The V and J ends lost 0 bases and 4 bases respectively, with 9 bases between them.

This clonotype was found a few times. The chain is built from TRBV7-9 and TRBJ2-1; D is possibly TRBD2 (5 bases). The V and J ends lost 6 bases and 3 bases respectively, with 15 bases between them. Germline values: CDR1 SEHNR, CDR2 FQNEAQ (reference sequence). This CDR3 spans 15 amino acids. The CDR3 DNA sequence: TGTGCCAGCAGTATGGGAGAAGGAGGCTACAATGAGCAGTTCTTC. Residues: CASSMGEGGYNEQFF.

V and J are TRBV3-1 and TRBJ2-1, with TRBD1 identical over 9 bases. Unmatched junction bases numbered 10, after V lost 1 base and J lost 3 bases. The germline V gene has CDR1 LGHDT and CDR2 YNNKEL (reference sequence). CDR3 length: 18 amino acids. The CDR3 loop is CASSQGEVGTGLYNEQFF. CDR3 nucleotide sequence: TGTGCCAGCAGCCAAGGAGAAGTCGGGACAGGGCTCTACAATGAGCAGTTCTTC.

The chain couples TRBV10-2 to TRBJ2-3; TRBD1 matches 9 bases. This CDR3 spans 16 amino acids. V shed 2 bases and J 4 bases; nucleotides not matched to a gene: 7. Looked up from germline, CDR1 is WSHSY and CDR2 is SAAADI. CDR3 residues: CASSEATGGWADTQYF. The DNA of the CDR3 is TGCGCCAGCAGTGAGGCCACAGGGGGCTGGGCAGATACGCAGTATTTT.

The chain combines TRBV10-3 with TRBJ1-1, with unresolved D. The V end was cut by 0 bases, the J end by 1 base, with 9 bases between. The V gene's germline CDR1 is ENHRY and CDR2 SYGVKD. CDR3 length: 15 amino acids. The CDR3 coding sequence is TGTGCCATCAGTGAGTCCCTTGACGGGAACACTGAAGCTTTCTTT. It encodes CAISESLDGNTEAFF.

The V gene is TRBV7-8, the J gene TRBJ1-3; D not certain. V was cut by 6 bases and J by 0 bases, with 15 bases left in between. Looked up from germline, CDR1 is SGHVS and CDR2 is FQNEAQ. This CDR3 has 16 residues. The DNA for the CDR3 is TGTGCCAGCAGTGAAGCGCGTAGGAGCTCTGGAAACACCATATATTTT. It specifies CASSEARRSSGNTIYF.

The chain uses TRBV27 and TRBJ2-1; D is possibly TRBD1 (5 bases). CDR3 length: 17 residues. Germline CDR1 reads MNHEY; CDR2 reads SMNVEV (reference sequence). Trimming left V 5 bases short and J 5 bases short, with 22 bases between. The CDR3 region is CASSPRKQAFGHNEQFF. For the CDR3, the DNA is TGTGCCAGCAGTCCGAGGAAACAGGCCTTCGGCCACAATGAGCAGTTCTTC.

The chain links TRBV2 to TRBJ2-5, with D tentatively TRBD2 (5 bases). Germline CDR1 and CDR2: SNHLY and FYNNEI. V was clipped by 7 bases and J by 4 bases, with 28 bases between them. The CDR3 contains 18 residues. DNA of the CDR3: TGTGCCAGCACCCCTAGGTGCGGGTGGCAGCATTTAGGAGAGACCCAGTACTTC. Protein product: CASTPRCGWQHLGETQYF. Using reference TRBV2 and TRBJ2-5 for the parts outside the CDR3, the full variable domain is EPEVTQTPSHQVTQMGQEVILRCVPISNHLYFYWYRQILGQKVEFLVSFYNNEISEKSEIFDDQFSVERPDGSNFTLKIRSTKLEDSAMYFCASTPRCGWQHLGETQYFGPGTRLLVL.

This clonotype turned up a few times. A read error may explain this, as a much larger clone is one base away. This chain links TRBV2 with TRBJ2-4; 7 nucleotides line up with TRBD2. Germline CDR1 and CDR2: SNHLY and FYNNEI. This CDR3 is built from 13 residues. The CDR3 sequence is CVSRKGLTNIQYF. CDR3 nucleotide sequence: TGTGTCAGCAGAAAGGGACTAACGAACATTCAGTACTTC.

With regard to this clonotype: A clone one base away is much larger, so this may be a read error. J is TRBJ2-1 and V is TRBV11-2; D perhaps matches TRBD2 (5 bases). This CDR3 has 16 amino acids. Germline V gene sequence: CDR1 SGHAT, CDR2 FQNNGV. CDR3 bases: TGTGCCAGCAGCTTAGAGGTAGCGCTCCCCAATAGTGAGAAGTTCTTC. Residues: CASSLEVALPNSEKFF.

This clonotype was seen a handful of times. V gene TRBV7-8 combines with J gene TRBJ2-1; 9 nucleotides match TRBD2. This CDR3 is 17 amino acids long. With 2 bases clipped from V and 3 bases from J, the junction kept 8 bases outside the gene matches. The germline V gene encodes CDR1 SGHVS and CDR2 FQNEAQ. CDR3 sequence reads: CASSLSGRMGFYNEQFF. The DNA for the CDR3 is TGTGCCAGCAGCTTAAGCGGGAGGATGGGCTTCTACAATGAGCAGTTCTTC.

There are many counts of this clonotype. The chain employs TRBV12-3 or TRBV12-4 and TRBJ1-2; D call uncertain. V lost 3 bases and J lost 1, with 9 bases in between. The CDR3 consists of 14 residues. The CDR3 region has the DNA TGTGCCAGCAGTTTCCTCAAGCATAACTATGGCTACACCTTC. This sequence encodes CASSFLKHNYGYTF.

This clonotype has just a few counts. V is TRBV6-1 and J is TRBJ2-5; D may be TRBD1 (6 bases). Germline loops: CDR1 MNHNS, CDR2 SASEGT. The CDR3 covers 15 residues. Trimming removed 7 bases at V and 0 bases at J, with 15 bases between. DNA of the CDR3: TGTGCCAGCACCCTCACAGGGTCCCACCAAGAGACCCAGTACTTC. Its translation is CASTLTGSHQETQYF.